The following is a T cell receptor beta chain sequence with its context. What it recognizes is unknown. The source of the sample is a study of persistence of HIV-infected CD4 T cells. Study background: Suppressive ART had lasted a median of around 8 years. Study results and limitations: Antigen-responding cells were enriched for degenerate expanded CDR3beta sequences.

The CDR3 totals 15 residues. V lost 4 bases and J lost 5, with 15 bases in between. The V gene's germline CDR1 is SGHNT and CDR2 YYREEE (reference sequence). This was the immunoSEQ version 4 assay in survey mode. Each sample used up to about 1 ug genomic DNA diluted to approximately 10 ng/uL. The repertoire was sequenced with immunoSEQ multiplex PCR; TCRdb's copy has only in-frame clones and lacks some. The table shows about 33,000 clones, with approximately 78% occurring only once. Cells were stimulated with overlapping HIV-1 Gag 15-mer peptides. Sorted nonresponding memory CD4+ T cells were CD40L-negative, CD69-negative, CD45RO-high. Anti-CD28/CD49d costimulation, CD40-blocking antibody and enfuvirtide were given to CD8-depleted PBMCs for 18 hours.

The receptor comes from an adult with HIV. The donor label of this sample is uncertain. The input for sequencing was cultured CD4+ T cells from PBMCs, taken from a patient who received antiretroviral therapy. The rearrangement links TRBV5-4 to TRBJ2-2, with a weak D call TRBD1 (6 bases). This CDR3 reads CASSPGPGETGELFF. The CDR3 DNA follows: TGTGCCAGCAGCCCCGGGCCAGGGGAGACCGGGGAGCTGTTTTTT.